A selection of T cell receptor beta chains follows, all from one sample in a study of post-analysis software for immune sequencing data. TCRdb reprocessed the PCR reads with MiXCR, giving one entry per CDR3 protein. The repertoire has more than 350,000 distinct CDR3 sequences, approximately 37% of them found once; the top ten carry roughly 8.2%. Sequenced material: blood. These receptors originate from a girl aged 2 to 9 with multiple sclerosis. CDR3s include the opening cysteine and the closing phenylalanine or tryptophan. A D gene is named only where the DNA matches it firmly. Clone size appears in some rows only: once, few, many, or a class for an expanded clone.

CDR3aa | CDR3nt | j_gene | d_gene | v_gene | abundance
CSVRREQETQYF | TGCAGTGTTCGCAGGGAACAAGAGACCCAGTACTTC | TRBJ2-5 | . | TRBV20-1 | .
CASSQKGLAGGYEQYF | TGTGCCAGCAGCCAAAAAGGACTAGCGGGGGGCTACGAGCAGTACTTC | TRBJ2-7 | TRBD2 | TRBV4-2 | .
CASSLRSGPEQYF | TGTGCCAGCAGCTTACGGTCGGGGCCCGAGCAGTACTTC | TRBJ2-7 | . | TRBV7-2 | .
CASSLYGPQVRGGQPQHF | TGTGCCAGCAGTTTATATGGGCCCCAGGTGCGAGGAGGTCAGCCCCAGCATTTT | TRBJ1-5 | . | TRBV27 | few
CASSESPPREKLFF | TGTGCCAGCAGTGAATCCCCGCCACGTGAAAAACTGTTTTTT | TRBJ1-4 | . | TRBV6-1 | few
CASRASWGTDTQYF | TGTGCCAGCAGGGCAAGTTGGGGCACAGATACGCAGTATTTT | TRBJ2-3 | . | TRBV9 | .
CASRTGTPTSTDTQYF | TGTGCCAGCAGGACAGGGACTCCTACTAGCACAGATACGCAGTATTTT | TRBJ2-3 | . | TRBV2 | .
CASRLELAEGPDTQYF | TGTGCCAGCAGGCTCGAATTAGCGGAGGGGCCGGATACGCAGTATTTT | TRBJ2-3 | . | TRBV12-3/TRBV12-4 | .
CASSLAGLTNEKLFF | TGTGCCAGCAGCTTAGCCGGGCTGACTAATGAAAAACTGTTTTTT | TRBJ1-4 | . | TRBV7-2 | few
CASSFHGGEQYF | TGTGCCAGCAGCTTTCACGGGGGTGAGCAGTACTTC | TRBJ2-5 | . | TRBV7-3 | few
CASSWGTGRNEQFF | TGTGCCAGCAGCTGGGGGACAGGCAGGAATGAGCAGTTCTTC | TRBJ2-1 | TRBD1 | TRBV5-6 | .
CASSSGAGFQETQYF | TGTGCCAGCAGCTCCGGCGCGGGTTTCCAAGAGACCCAGTACTTC | TRBJ2-5 | . | TRBV5-6 | .
CASSQEGLQETQYF | TGTGCCAGCAGCCAAGAGGGACTCCAAGAGACCCAGTACTTC | TRBJ2-5 | . | TRBV3-1 | .
CASSSFGTSTDTQYF | TGTGCCAGCAGCTCGTTTGGGACTTCCACAGATACGCAGTATTTT | TRBJ2-3 | . | TRBV7-3 | few
CSSGQGGGYTF | TGCAGCTCAGGACAGGGCGGCGGCTACACCTTC | TRBJ1-2 | TRBD1 | TRBV29-1 | .
CASSVEMGTVVYEQYF | TGTGCCAGCAGCGTTGAGATGGGGACAGTCGTCTACGAGCAGTACTTC | TRBJ2-7 | TRBD1 | TRBV9 | .
CSALKGQANNEQFF | TGCAGTGCCCTGAAAGGGCAGGCTAACAATGAGCAGTTCTTC | TRBJ2-1 | . | TRBV20-1 | .
CASSTQGLSRETQYF | TGTGCCAGCAGTACCCAGGGACTTTCTAGAGAGACCCAGTACTTC | TRBJ2-5 | . | TRBV2 | .
CASGTNEQFF | TGTGCCAGCGGAACCAATGAGCAGTTCTTC | TRBJ2-1 | . | TRBV6-6 | few
CASSLSVLDRGFYEQYF | TGTGCCAGCAGCTTAAGTGTCCTGGACAGGGGATTCTACGAGCAGTACTTC | TRBJ2-7 | TRBD1 | TRBV7-9 | few
CASSYGQGFGYGYTF | TGTGCCAGCAGTTACGGGCAGGGTTTTGGCTATGGCTACACCTTC | TRBJ1-2 | . | TRBV6-6 | few
CSVAGAQGQPQHF | TGCAGCGTTGCAGGGGCGCAAGGTCAGCCCCAGCATTTT | TRBJ1-5 | . | TRBV29-1 | .
CASSYSGVRDTEAFF | TGTGCCAGCAGTTACTCGGGGGTAAGGGACACTGAAGCTTTCTTT | TRBJ1-1 | . | TRBV6-5 | .
CASSLEGAPGANVLTF | TGTGCCAGCAGCTTAGAGGGAGCTCCTGGGGCCAACGTCCTGACTTTC | TRBJ2-6 | . | TRBV7-9 | .
CASRVSDGHQPQHF | TGTGCCAGCAGGGTATCTGACGGTCATCAGCCCCAGCATTTT | TRBJ1-5 | . | TRBV12-3/TRBV12-4 | few
CASSPRTRSQDKEQYF | TGTGCCAGCAGCCCAAGGACACGATCGCAGGATAAAGAGCAGTACTTC | TRBJ2-7 | . | TRBV4-2 | .
CSALQGAKGQYF | TGCAGTGCTCTCCAGGGGGCGAAGGGGCAGTACTTC | TRBJ2-5 | TRBD1 | TRBV20-1 | .
CASSINSGDRTDTQYF | TGCGCCAGCAGCATTAATAGCGGGGACCGCACAGATACGCAGTATTTT | TRBJ2-3 | TRBD2 | TRBV5-1 | few
CASGGGRNNQPQHF | TGTGCCAGCGGGGGAGGACGGAATAATCAGCCCCAGCATTTT | TRBJ1-5 | . | TRBV6-6 | .
CASSSRQSGSYNEQFF | TGTGCCAGCAGCTCCAGACAGAGCGGCTCCTACAATGAGCAGTTCTTC | TRBJ2-1 | . | TRBV7-6 | few
CGALSEYQETQYF | TGCGGAGCTTTGAGCGAGTACCAAGAGACCCAGTACTTC | TRBJ2-5 | . | TRBV20-1 | few
CSATAGLFETQYF | TGCAGTGCTACCGCCGGCCTGTTCGAGACCCAGTACTTC | TRBJ2-5 | . | TRBV20-1 | few
CSVAGGTNTGELFF | TGCAGCGTAGCCGGGGGAACGAACACCGGGGAGCTGTTTTTT | TRBJ2-2 | . | TRBV29-1 | .
CASSKETVEGPGTYEQYF | TGTGCCAGCAGCAAAGAAACGGTGGAGGGGCCCGGGACCTACGAGCAGTACTTC | TRBJ2-7 | . | TRBV21-1 | few
CASSLKGTEDTQYF | TGCGCCAGCAGCTTAAAAGGGACGGAAGATACGCAGTATTTT | TRBJ2-3 | . | TRBV5-1 | few
CASSFVTVAGSGSNEQFF | TGTGCCAGCAGTTTCGTAACCGTAGCGGGGAGCGGGTCCAATGAGCAGTTCTTC | TRBJ2-1 | TRBD2 | TRBV28 | .